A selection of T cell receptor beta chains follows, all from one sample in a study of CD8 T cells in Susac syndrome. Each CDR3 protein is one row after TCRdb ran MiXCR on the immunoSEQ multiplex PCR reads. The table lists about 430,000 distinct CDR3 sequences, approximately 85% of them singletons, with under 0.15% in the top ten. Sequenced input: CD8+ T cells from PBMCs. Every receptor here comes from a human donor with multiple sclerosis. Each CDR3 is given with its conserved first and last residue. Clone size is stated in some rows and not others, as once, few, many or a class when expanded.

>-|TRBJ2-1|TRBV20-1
CSAEGPGQGSDEQFF
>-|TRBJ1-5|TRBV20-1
CSAPLKGGNQPQHF
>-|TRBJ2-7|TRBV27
CASSLSGGYEQYF
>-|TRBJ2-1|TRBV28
CASRPRGLAVPPYNEQFF
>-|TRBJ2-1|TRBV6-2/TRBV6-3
CASRLAGINEQFF
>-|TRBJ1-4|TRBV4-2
CASSQEGPLGTNEKLFF
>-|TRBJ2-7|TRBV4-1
CASSPWTAYEQYF
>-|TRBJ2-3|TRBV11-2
CASSPRIWYKYSPDTQYF
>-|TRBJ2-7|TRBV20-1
CSAREENRRDEQYF
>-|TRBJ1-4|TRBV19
CATQWGVDEKLFF
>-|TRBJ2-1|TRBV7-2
CASSYVGSYNEQFF
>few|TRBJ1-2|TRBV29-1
CSVAGGGAWAGYTF
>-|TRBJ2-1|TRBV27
CASSPAGITYNEQFF
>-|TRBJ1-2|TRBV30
CAWTDRGNYGYTF
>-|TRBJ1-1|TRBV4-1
CASSQDQGRYTEAFF
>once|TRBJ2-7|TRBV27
CASSLRLSVGAGGTYEQYF
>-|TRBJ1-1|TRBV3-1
CASSHFMDREGEAFF